This TCR beta chain was sequenced for a study of T cell responses to AZD1222 COVID-19 vaccine. Overall study context: Recipients boosted at about 4 weeks or about 12 weeks are pooled.

The CDR3 runs 17 residues. V was shortened by 3 bases and J by 9 bases, with 23 bases between the two germline ends. Germline CDR1 and CDR2: LNHDA and SQIVND (reference sequence). This clone was seen once. What it recognizes is unknown. Generated by immunoSEQ multiplex PCR, the TCRdb table keeps only in-frame clones and is missing some. The table lists 140,000 to 150,000 clones, under 95% of them singletons. Notes on the study in general: Spike-specific TCR breadth and depth grew following two AZD1222 doses. Unmutated variant regions are reportedly the target of nearly half of TCRs that are spike-specific. The study identified only a handful of AZD1222 recipients as seropositive at baseline.

Sequencing used peripheral blood, obtained on day 0 of AZD1222 vaccination. This receptor was obtained from an adult in good health. This rearrangement joins TRBV19 to TRBJ2-2, with TRBD2 as a possible D gene (5 bases). The CDR3 reads CASSISTRAALGRELFF. CDR3 DNA: TGTGCCAGTAGTATCTCCACTAGAGCGGCCCTCGGGAGGGAGCTGTTTTTT.